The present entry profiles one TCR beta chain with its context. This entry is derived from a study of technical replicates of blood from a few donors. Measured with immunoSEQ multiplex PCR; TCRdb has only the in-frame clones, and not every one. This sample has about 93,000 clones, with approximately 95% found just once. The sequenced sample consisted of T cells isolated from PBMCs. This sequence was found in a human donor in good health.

DNA for the CDR3: TGTGCCAGCAGTTTCGAGGGGGCGATGAACACCGGGGAGCTGTTTTTT. Its protein is CASSFEGAMNTGELFF. The V call is TRBV2, the J call TRBJ2-2; 7 positions match TRBD1. Germline values: CDR1 SNHLY, CDR2 FYNNEI. J was trimmed by 1 base and V by 5 bases; bases with no gene match: 7. The CDR3 extends over 16 amino acids.